What follows describes a single T cell receptor (beta chain). Its antigen is not known. Germline values: CDR1 DFQATT, CDR2 SNEGSKA (reference sequence). V lost 3 bases and J 10 bases, leaving 10 bases between the germline ends. The CDR3 runs to 11 residues. These data come from a study of beta chain features in type 1 diabetes. About the research overall: Age, gender and cell yields were alike across patients and healthy donors. Whole-study findings and limits: Within each of all four CD4+ subsets, Type 1 diabetes patients had TCRB CDR3s that were moderately but significantly shorter.

Every isolated RNA sample was fully reverse transcribed, so sequencing captured expressed TCRB transcripts. Some clones are missing from TCRdb's copy, which holds only in-frame ones; the method was immunoSEQ multiplex PCR. Of about 450,000 clones detected, about an eighth appear once; the ten largest clones hold 0.04% to 0.05%. Central memory, naive, regulatory and stem cell-like memory CD4+ cells were sorted by CD45RO/CCR7/CD25/CD127/CD95/CD27. What was sequenced was naive CD4+ T cells from blood. This TCR derives from a woman aged 18-29 years in good health. The chain employs TRBV20-1 and TRBJ2-1; no clear D gene. Here the CDR3 DNA reads TGCAGTGCTAGGGGCCCTTGGGAGCAGTTCTTC. Its translation: CSARGPWEQFF.